Presented here are 28 T cell receptor beta chains from one specimen sequenced in a study of shared clonotypes between healthy human individuals. Generated by immunoSEQ multiplex PCR, the TCRdb table keeps only in-frame clones and is missing some. The sample records approximately 1.5 million clones, around 98.5% being singletons. Sample: naive CD4+ T cells sorted from blood. The sample's subset: CD45RA+ positively selected. The receptor set was obtained from a man aged 25 to 40 in good health.

This clone occurred once. The chain uses TRBV7-9 and TRBJ2-3; no clear D. Germline V gene sequence: CDR1 SEHNR, CDR2 FQNEAQ (reference sequence). V was clipped by 4 bases and J by 2 bases, with 16 bases between them. The CDR3 consists of 16 residues. CDR3 protein: CASSSTGPWFTDTQYF. For the CDR3, the DNA is TGTGCCAGCAGCTCGACGGGCCCCTGGTTCACAGATACGCAGTATTTT.

The chain has TRBV18 and TRBJ2-2, with D hard to call. The ends were cut back, 4 bases at V and 2 bases at J, with 14 bases in the middle. The CDR3 runs 16 residues. CDR1 is KGHSH and CDR2 is LQKENI in the germline V gene. The CDR3 reads CASSRIQWGNTGELFF. For the CDR3, the DNA is TGTGCCAGCTCACGAATTCAGTGGGGAAACACCGGGGAGCTGTTTTTT.

The chain recombines TRBV10-3 with TRBJ2-2; tentative D call: TRBD2 (5 bases). The germline V gene has CDR1 ENHRY and CDR2 SYGVKD. CDR3 length: 14 amino acids. Trimming took off 6 bases at V and 5 bases at J, with 13 bases between the two ends. The CDR3 spells CAIRGVAPTGELFF. For the CDR3, the DNA is TGTGCCATCAGGGGAGTGGCACCTACCGGGGAGCTGTTTTTT.

The chain links TRBV11-2 to TRBJ2-5; tentatively, D is TRBD2 (5 bases). CDR3 length equals 13 residues. Trimming removed 3 bases from V and 3 bases from J, with 8 bases in between. Germline V gene data show CDR1 as SGHAT and CDR2 as FQNNGV. CDR3 protein: CASSFEREETQYF. The DNA of the CDR3 is TGTGCCAGCAGCTTTGAGAGGGAAGAGACCCAGTACTTC.

V gene TRBV10-3 combines with J gene TRBJ2-7; 7 bases fit TRBD1. Germline loops: CDR1 ENHRY, CDR2 SYGVKD. CDR3 length equals 12 residues. V was pared by 6 bases and J by 10 bases, with 9 bases of the junction left unmatched. CDR3 nucleotides: TGTGCCATCAGGGAAACAGGGGCCCCCCAGTACTTC. This codes for CAIRETGAPQYF.

The genes are TRBV18 and TRBJ2-7, with 8 bases that match TRBD1. This CDR3 region has 15 residues. The germline gives CDR1 KGHSH, CDR2 LQKENI. The V and J ends lost 2 bases and 0 bases, in that order; junction bases with no gene match: 3. The CDR3 spells CASSPFGQGSYEQYF. The CDR3 coding sequence is TGTGCCAGCTCACCATTCGGACAGGGCTCCTACGAGCAGTACTTC.

The J gene is TRBJ1-1, the V gene TRBV5-6, with D hard to call. CDR1 and CDR2 (germline): SGHDT, YYEEEE. This CDR3 is 13 amino acids long. The V end lost 4 bases, the J end lost 1 base, and 8 bases lay between the germline ends. The CDR3 region has the DNA TGTGCCAGCAGCCCGCCGGCGAACACTGAAGCTTTCTTT. Its protein product is CASSPPANTEAFF. Variable domain in full (rest from reference TRBV5-6 and TRBJ1-1): DAGVTQSPTHLIKTRGQQVTLRCSPKSGHDTVSWYQQALGQGPQFIFQYYEEEERQRGNFPDRFSGHQFPNYSSELNVNALLLGDSALYLCASSPPANTEAFFGQGTRLTVV.

The chain is built from TRBV21-1 and TRBJ1-1. TRBV21-1 is deemed a pseudogene. The CDR3 spans 12 residues. This CDR3 is CARRGGNTEAFF. The CDR3 DNA sequence: TGTGCCAGACGGGGGGGTAACACTGAAGCTTTCTTT.

The chain combines TRBV18 with TRBJ1-3; maybe TRBD1 (6 bases). The CDR3 runs to 15 residues. V was clipped by 3 bases and J by 4 bases, with 13 bases between them. In germline, CDR1 is KGHSH, CDR2 LQKENI. CDR3 DNA sequence: TGTGCCAGCTCACCTGGGACACCGAACGGAAACACCATATATTTT. Its translation is CASSPGTPNGNTIYF. Drawing the rest from reference TRBV18 and TRBJ1-3, the complete variable domain is NAGVMQNPRHLVRRRGQEARLRCSPMKGHSHVYWYRQLPEEGLKFMVYLQKENIIDESGMPKERFSAEFPKEGPSILRIQQVVRGDSAAYFCASSPGTPNGNTIYFGEGSWLTVV.

The gene calls are TRBV5-4 and TRBJ2-6; D is possibly TRBD2 (6 bases). The CDR3 extends over 14 amino acids. CDR1 SGHNT and CDR2 YYREEE come from the germline V gene (reference sequence). With 3 bases removed from V and 2 bases from J, the gap between germline ends came to 6 bases. CDR3 nucleotides: TGTGCCAGCAGCTCGGGGGCTGGGGCCAACGTCCTGACTTTC. Translating gives CASSSGAGANVLTF.

This chain joins TRBV5-1 and TRBJ1-2; D is ambiguous. The CDR3 consists of 16 residues. Trimming left V 6 bases short and J 2 bases short, with 20 bases between. CDR1 is SGHRS, CDR2 YFSETQ, per germline. CDR3 region: CASKKDVGAVNYGYTF. The CDR3 DNA reads TGCGCCAGCAAGAAGGACGTTGGCGCGGTGAACTATGGCTACACCTTC.

As regards this clone: Other DNA sequences in this sample translate to the same CDR3. The rearrangement joins TRBV2 to TRBJ2-5; no firm D call. Germline CDR1 reads SNHLY; CDR2 reads FYNNEI. The CDR3 is 13 residues long. The ends were cut back, 6 bases at V and 0 bases at J, with 8 bases in the middle. CDR3 bases: TGTGCCAGCAGCGCCGAGTACCAAGAGACCCAGTACTTC. It yields the protein CASSAEYQETQYF. Based on the CDR3 plus reference TRBV2 and TRBJ2-5, the full variable domain is EPEVTQTPSHQVTQMGQEVILRCVPISNHLYFYWYRQILGQKVEFLVSFYNNEISEKSEIFDDQFSVERPDGSNFTLKIRSTKLEDSAMYFCASSAEYQETQYFGPGTRLLVL.

The chain combines TRBV10-2 with TRBJ2-1; TRBD1 matches at 9 bases. Trimming removed 6 bases from V and 3 bases from J; junction bases left unmatched: 6. Per the germline V gene, CDR1 is WSHSY and CDR2 is SAAADI. The CDR3 length is 15 residues. CDR3 coding DNA: TGCGCCAGCAGGGTCGGACAGGGGAACTACAATGAGCAGTTCTTC. This codes for CASRVGQGNYNEQFF.

The chain recombines TRBV23-1 with TRBJ2-7, with unresolved D. TRBV23-1 is given ORF status, its function remaining uncertain. This CDR3 contains 15 residues. V was trimmed by 0 bases and J by 1 base, leaving 10 bases between them. CDR3 sequence: CASSQSRRRSYEQYF. The CDR3, as DNA: TGCGCCAGCAGTCAATCGAGGAGACGTTCCTACGAGCAGTACTTC.

The rearrangement links TRBV29-1 to TRBJ2-3; 9 nucleotides agree with TRBD2. The CDR3 covers 15 residues. Losses at the gene ends were 7 bases for V and 0 bases for J; bases not matched to a gene: 8. The germline V gene encodes CDR1 SQVTM and CDR2 ANQGSEA. The CDR3 nucleotides are TGCAGCGCGATGGGGACTAGCAGAAGCACAGATACGCAGTATTTT. Protein: CSAMGTSRSTDTQYF.

V usage is TRBV27 and J usage is TRBJ2-7; the D gene is possibly TRBD2 (6 bases). Trimming removed 7 bases from V and 4 bases from J, with 20 bases in between. There are 15 residues in the CDR3. Germline V gene lookup returns CDR1 MNHEY and CDR2 SMNVEV (reference sequence). Written as DNA, the CDR3 is TGTGCCAGCATCTCCTTGGGGGGAGTCAGGTACGAGCAGTACTTC. Its translation: CASISLGGVRYEQYF.

The V call is TRBV5-4, the J call TRBJ2-7; TRBD2 matches at 12 bases. CDR1 is SGHNT, CDR2 YYREEE, per germline (reference sequence). V lost 0 bases and J lost 7; bases outside the gene matches: 8. This CDR3 is built from 16 residues. In DNA, the CDR3 is TGTGCCAGCAGCTTGGCCGCTAGCGGGAGGGTTTGGGAGCAGTACTTC. It is translated as CASSLAASGRVWEQYF.

This clone was found once. This sample includes further DNA sequences coding for the same CDR3. The rearrangement links TRBV20-1 to TRBJ2-3; D remains ambiguous. The germline V gene has CDR1 DFQATT and CDR2 SNEGSKA (reference sequence). The V gene lost 6 bases and the J gene lost 5 bases, with 6 bases spanning the gap. The CDR3 runs 10 residues. In nucleotides, the CDR3 is TGCAGTGCGCGGCTAGATACGCAGTATTTT. Translated: CSARLDTQYF.

The chain links TRBV28 to TRBJ2-2, with 9 nucleotides matching TRBD2. The CDR3 loop spans 16 amino acids. Looked up from germline, CDR1 is MDHEN and CDR2 is SYDVKM. Germline trimming cut 2 bases from V and 4 bases from J; bases unmatched to any gene: 5. The CDR3 DNA follows: TGTGCCAGCAGTTTAATAGCGGGAGCCGGCACCGGGGAGCTGTTTTTT. Encoded protein: CASSLIAGAGTGELFF.

The chain combines TRBV19 with TRBJ1-4; TRBD1 agrees at 7 bases. The germline V gene has CDR1 LNHDA and CDR2 SQIVND (reference sequence). This CDR3 has 18 amino acids. Germline trimming cut 5 bases from V and 0 bases from J; bases unmatched to any gene: 12. CDR3 protein: CASSRMRDSRSTNEKLFF. In DNA, the CDR3 is TGTGCCAGTAGTCGAATGCGGGACAGCAGGTCAACTAATGAAAAACTGTTTTTT.

This chain links TRBV28 with TRBJ1-4, with no clear D. The V gene lost 3 bases and the J gene lost 3 bases, with 11 bases spanning the gap. Germline V CDR1 and CDR2: MDHEN, SYDVKM. The CDR3 length is 15 residues. The DNA for the CDR3 is TGTGCCAGCAGTTTTGCACAGTACCCTAATGAAAAACTGTTTTTT. Encoded protein: CASSFAQYPNEKLFF.

The chain uses TRBV2 and TRBJ1-3; perhaps TRBD1 as D (5 bases). The CDR3 runs 14 residues. CDR1 is SNHLY, CDR2 FYNNEI, per germline. V dropped 4 bases and J dropped 3 bases, with 10 bases sitting between them. The CDR3: CASSAGTFGNTIYF. The CDR3 DNA sequence: TGTGCCAGCAGTGCCGGGACGTTTGGAAACACCATATATTTT.

The rearrangement uses TRBV21-1 and TRBJ2-3. TRBV21-1 corresponds to a pseudogene. The CDR3 totals 16 residues. Here the CDR3 DNA reads TGTGCCAGCAGCAAAGTCGGGCGCGTTAGCACAGATACGCAGTATTTT. This sequence encodes CASSKVGRVSTDTQYF.

The gene calls are TRBV9 and TRBJ2-1; possibly TRBD2 for D (5 bases). The CDR3 totals 13 residues. V was pared by 3 bases and J by 7 bases, with 11 bases between. CDR1 is SGDLS and CDR2 is YYNGEE in the germline V gene. CDR3 in DNA: TGTGCCAGCAGCGGAGGAGGAGGAAATGAGCAGTTCTTC. This gives the protein CASSGGGGNEQFF. Full variable domain (missing parts from reference TRBV9 and TRBJ2-1): DSGVTQTPKHLITATGQRVTLRCSPRSGDLSVYWYQQSLDQGLQFLIQYYNGEERAKGNILERFSAQQFPDLHSELNLSSLELGDSALYFCASSGGGGNEQFFGPGTRLTVL.

V is TRBV2 and J is TRBJ1-2; possibly TRBD1 for D (6 bases). Germline-derived CDR1 and CDR2 are SNHLY and FYNNEI. CDR3 length equals 14 residues. Trimming took 6 bases from V and 2 from J, leaving 13 bases between them. CDR3 amino acids: CASRYSGQNYGYTF. The CDR3 region has the DNA TGTGCCAGCAGGTATTCAGGACAGAACTATGGCTACACCTTC.

The genes are TRBV19 and TRBJ1-2; 8 bases are shared with TRBD1. Trimming removed 1 base from V and 2 bases from J; junction bases left unmatched: 3. CDR3 length: 15 residues. Per the germline V gene, CDR1 is LNHDA and CDR2 is SQIVND (reference sequence). CDR3 bases: TGTGCCAGTAGTATAGTAAACAGGGGGAACTATGGCTACACCTTC. It encodes CASSIVNRGNYGYTF.

This chain connects TRBV25-1 to TRBJ1-5; D possibly corresponds to TRBD1 (5 bases). V dropped 1 base and J dropped 9 bases, with 7 bases sitting between them. The CDR3 is 12 residues long. Germline-derived CDR1 and CDR2 are MGHDK and SYGVNS. The chain's CDR3 is CASSESRGPQHF. CDR3 bases: TGTGCCAGCAGTGAATCGAGGGGGCCCCAGCATTTT.

Turning to this clone: The sample holds other DNA sequences that translate to the same CDR3. The genes are TRBV28 and TRBJ1-5; the D is unclear. CDR3 length: 14 residues. Germline V lookup: CDR1 MDHEN, CDR2 SYDVKM. Trimming stripped 2 bases from V and 2 bases from J, with 7 bases between. The CDR3 loop reads CASSLGLRNQPQHF. In DNA form, the CDR3 reads TGTGCCAGCAGTTTAGGTCTGCGCAATCAGCCCCAGCATTTT. The variable domain in full, completed from reference TRBV28 and TRBJ1-5, reads DVKVTQSSRYLVKRTGEKVFLECVQDMDHENMFWYRQDPGLGLRLIYFSYDVKMKEKGDIPEGYSVSREKKERFSLILESASTNQTSMYLCASSLGLRNQPQHFGDGTRLSIL.